A selection of T cell receptor beta chains follows, all from one sample in a study of radiotherapy plus CTLA-4 blockade in lung cancer. Some clones are missing from TCRdb's copy, which holds only in-frame ones; the method was immunoSEQ multiplex PCR. The table includes some 15,000 clones, approximately 72% detected once. Source: peripheral blood, taken from a patient treated with radiotherapy plus ipilimumab. These receptors were taken from a human donor with non-small cell lung cancer whose response to radiotherapy plus ipilimumab could not be evaluated. Both conserved end residues are part of each CDR3. D genes are given only for firm matches. A row's size may be missing; if present it is once, few, many or a size class.

D | size | J | V | DNA | CDR3
TRBD2 | . | TRBJ2-2 | TRBV7-3 | TGTGCCAGCAGCTTTGGCGGGGGGGCTTCCGGGGAGCTGTTTTTT | CASSFGGGASGELFF
TRBD1 | . | TRBJ2-7 | TRBV2 | TGTGCCAGCAGTTACTTAGGACAGGGCTACGAGCAGTACTTC | CASSYLGQGYEQYF
. | . | TRBJ2-1 | TRBV5-1 | TGCGCCAGCAGCTTGGCCGTAGTCTTAAATGAGCAGTTCTTC | CASSLAVVLNEQFF
. | . | TRBJ1-5 | TRBV4-3 | TGCGCCAGCAGCCAAGATATAACAGGATTCTTGGGGCCCCAGCATTTT | CASSQDITGFLGPQHF
. | many | TRBJ1-1 | TRBV6-1 | TGTGCCAGCCTGGAGGTATCTGAAGCTTTCTTT | CASLEVSEAFF
TRBD1 | . | TRBJ1-5 | TRBV6-6 | TGTGCCAGCAAGGGACAGAACAATCAGCCCCAGCATTTT | CASKGQNNQPQHF
. | few | TRBJ1-6 | TRBV6-1 | TGTGCCAGCAGTCATGAGCATTCACCCCTCCACTTT | CASSHEHSPLHF
TRBD1 | . | TRBJ2-1 | TRBV4-3 | TGCGCCAGCAGCCAAGTGCAACCGGGACAGGGGAGTAATGAGCAGTTCTTC | CASSQVQPGQGSNEQFF
TRBD1 | . | TRBJ1-1 | TRBV4-3 | TGCGCCAGCAGCCCGGGGACAGGGGTTTTCGCTGAAGCTTTCTTT | CASSPGTGVFAEAFF
TRBD1 | . | TRBJ2-5 | TRBV5-6 | TGTGCCAGCAGCTCCAGGACAGGGTTAGAGACCCAGTACTTC | CASSSRTGLETQYF
TRBD1 | . | TRBJ1-2 | TRBV11-2 | TGTGCCAGCAGCCTTATAGGAGGGACAGGGGGATATGGCTACACCTTC | CASSLIGGTGGYGYTF
TRBD2 | . | TRBJ2-1 | TRBV27 | TGTGCCAGCAGCTCGATAGGGACTACCACCGATGAGCAGTTCTTC | CASSSIGTTTDEQFF
. | . | TRBJ1-4 | TRBV2 | TGTGCCAGCAGCCGCTATCAGGGAAATGAAAAACTGTTTTTT | CASSRYQGNEKLFF
. | . | TRBJ1-6 | TRBV18 | TGTGCCAGCTCACCACGGCAGGGAACAGTCTATAATTCACCCCTCCACTTT | CASSPRQGTVYNSPLHF
TRBD1 | . | TRBJ1-5 | TRBV5-6 | TGTGCCAGCAGTTTCCGGGACAGCGATAGCAATCAGCCCCAGCATTTT | CASSFRDSDSNQPQHF